This entry describes one TCR beta chain. The CDR3 runs 16 residues. The trim removed 0 bases at V and 5 bases at J, leaving 12 bases unmatched. The germline V gene has CDR1 DFQATT and CDR2 SNEGSKA (reference sequence). The sample is drawn from a study of T cells in Graves' hyperthyroidism and ophthalmopathy. Amplification of TCR beta CDR3 regions used RNA as the template. TCR CDR3 regions were first amplified by RT-PCR with HTBI primers. MiXCR, applied by TCRdb to the multiplex PCR reads, yields one record per CDR3 protein. The sample shows 600,000 to 800,000 distinct CDR3 sequences, under 45% of them seen only once.

The TCR comes from a woman aged 40-49 years with Graves' hyperthyroidism. Sequences were obtained from blood. The chain combines TRBV20-1 with TRBJ1-2; TRBD1 aligns across 7 bases. CDR3 region: CSARDATRDSEYGYTF. CDR3 bases: TGCAGTGCTAGAGACGCTACGAGGGACAGCGAGTATGGCTACACCTTC.